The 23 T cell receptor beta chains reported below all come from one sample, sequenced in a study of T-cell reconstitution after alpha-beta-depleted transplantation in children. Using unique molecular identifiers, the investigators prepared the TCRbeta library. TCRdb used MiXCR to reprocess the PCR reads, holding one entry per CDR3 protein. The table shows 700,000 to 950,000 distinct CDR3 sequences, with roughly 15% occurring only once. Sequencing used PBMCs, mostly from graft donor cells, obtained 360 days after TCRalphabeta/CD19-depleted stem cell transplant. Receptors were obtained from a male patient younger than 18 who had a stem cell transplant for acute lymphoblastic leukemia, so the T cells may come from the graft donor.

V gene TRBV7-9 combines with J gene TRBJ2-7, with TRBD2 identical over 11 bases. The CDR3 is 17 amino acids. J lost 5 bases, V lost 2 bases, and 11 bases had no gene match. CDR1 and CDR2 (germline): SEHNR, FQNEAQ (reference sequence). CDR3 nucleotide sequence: TGTGCCAGCAGCTTAATCCCCGGTCTAGCGGGAGGCCACGAGCAGTACTTC. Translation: CASSLIPGLAGGHEQYF.

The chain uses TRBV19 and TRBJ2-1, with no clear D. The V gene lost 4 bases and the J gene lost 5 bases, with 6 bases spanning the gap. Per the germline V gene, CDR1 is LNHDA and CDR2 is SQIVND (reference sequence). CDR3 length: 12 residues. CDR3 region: CASSKNHNEQFF. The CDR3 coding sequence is TGTGCCAGTAGTAAGAATCACAATGAGCAGTTCTTC. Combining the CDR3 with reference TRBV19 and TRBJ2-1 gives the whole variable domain DGGITQSPKYLFRKEGQNVTLSCEQNLNHDAMYWYRQDPGQGLRLIYYSQIVNDFQKGDIAEGYSVSREKKESFPLTVTSAQKNPTAFYLCASSKNHNEQFFGPGTRLTVL.

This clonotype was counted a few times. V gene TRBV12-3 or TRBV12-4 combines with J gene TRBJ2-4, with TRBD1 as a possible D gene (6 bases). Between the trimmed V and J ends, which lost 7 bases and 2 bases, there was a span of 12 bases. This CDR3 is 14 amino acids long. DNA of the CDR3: TGTGCCAGCACCCAACAGGGAACCAAAAACATTCAGTACTTC. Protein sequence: CASTQQGTKNIQYF.

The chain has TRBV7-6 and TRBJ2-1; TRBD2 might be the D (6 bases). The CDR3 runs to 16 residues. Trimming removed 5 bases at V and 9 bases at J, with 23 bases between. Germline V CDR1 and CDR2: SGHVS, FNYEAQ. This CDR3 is CASSPELSGGPPEQFF. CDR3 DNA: TGTGCCAGCAGCCCCGAGCTATCAGGAGGGCCGCCTGAGCAGTTCTTC.

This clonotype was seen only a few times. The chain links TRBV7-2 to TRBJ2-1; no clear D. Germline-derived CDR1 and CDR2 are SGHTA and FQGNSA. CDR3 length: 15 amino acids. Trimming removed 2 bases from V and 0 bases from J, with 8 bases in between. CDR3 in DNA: TGTGCCAGCAGCTTAATGGCATCCTCCTACAATGAGCAGTTCTTC. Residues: CASSLMASSYNEQFF.

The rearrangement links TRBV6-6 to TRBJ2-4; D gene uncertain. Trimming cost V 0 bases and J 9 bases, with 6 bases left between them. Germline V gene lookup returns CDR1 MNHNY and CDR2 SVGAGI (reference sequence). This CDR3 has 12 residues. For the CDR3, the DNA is TGTGCCAGCAGTTACTCGAGTGCCATTCAGTACTTC. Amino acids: CASSYSSAIQYF.

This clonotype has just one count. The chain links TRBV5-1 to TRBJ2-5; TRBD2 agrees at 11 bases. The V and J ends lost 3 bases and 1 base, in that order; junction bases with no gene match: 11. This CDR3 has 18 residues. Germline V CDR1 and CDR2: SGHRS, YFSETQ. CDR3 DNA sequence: TGCGCCAGCAGCTCCCCTCTTGGACTAGCGGGTACCCAAGAGACCCAGTACTTC. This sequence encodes CASSSPLGLAGTQETQYF.

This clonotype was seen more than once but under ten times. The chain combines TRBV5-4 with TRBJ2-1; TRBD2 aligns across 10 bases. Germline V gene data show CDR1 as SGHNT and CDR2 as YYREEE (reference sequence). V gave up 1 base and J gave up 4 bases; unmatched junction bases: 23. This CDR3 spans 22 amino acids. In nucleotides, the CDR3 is TGTGCCAGCAGCTTGTCCGGGACTAGCGTATTAGGGATGATAGTACCGTACAATGAGCAGTTCTTC. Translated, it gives CASSLSGTSVLGMIVPYNEQFF.

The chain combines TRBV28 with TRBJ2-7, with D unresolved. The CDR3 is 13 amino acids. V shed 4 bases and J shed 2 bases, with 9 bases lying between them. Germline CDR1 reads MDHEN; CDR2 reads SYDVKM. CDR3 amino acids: CASSYERTYEQYF. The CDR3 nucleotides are TGTGCCAGCAGTTATGAACGCACCTACGAGCAGTACTTC.

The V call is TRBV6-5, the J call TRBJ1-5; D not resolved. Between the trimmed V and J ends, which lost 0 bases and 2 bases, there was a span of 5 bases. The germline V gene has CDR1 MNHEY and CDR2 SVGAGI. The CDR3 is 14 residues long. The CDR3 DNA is TGTGCCAGCAGTTACTCTACGGGCAATCAGCCCCAGCATTTT. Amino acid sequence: CASSYSTGNQPQHF.

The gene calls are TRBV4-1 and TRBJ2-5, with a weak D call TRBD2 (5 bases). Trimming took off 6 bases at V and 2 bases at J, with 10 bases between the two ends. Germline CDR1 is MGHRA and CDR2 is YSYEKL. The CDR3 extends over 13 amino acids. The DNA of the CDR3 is TGCGCCAGCAGGGAGGAACTGCAAGAGACCCAGTACTTC. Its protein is CASREELQETQYF.

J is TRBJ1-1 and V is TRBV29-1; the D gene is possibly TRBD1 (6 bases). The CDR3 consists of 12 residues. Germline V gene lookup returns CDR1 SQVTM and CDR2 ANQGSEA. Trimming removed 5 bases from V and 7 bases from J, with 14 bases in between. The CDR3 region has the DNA TGCAGCGTTTCCACAGGGTTGGGTGAAGCTTTCTTT. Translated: CSVSTGLGEAFF.

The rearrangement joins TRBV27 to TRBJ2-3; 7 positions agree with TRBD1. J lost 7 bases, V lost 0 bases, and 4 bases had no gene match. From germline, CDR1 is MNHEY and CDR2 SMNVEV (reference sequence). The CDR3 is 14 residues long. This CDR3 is CASSLSATGYTQYF. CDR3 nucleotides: TGTGCCAGCAGTTTATCGGCGACAGGGTATACGCAGTATTTT.

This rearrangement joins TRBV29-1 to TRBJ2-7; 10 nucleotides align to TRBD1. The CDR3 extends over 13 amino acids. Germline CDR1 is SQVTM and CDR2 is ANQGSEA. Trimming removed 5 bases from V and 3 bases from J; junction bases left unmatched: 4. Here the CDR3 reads CSVPGQGDYEQYF. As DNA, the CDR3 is TGCAGCGTTCCCGGACAGGGGGACTACGAGCAGTACTTC.

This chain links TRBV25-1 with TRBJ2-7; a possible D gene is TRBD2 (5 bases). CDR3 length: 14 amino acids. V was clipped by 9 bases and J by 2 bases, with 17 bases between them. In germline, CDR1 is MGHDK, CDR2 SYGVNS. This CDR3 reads CARSAGGLAYEQYF. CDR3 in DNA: TGTGCCAGGTCGGCGGGTGGGCTCGCCTACGAGCAGTACTTC.

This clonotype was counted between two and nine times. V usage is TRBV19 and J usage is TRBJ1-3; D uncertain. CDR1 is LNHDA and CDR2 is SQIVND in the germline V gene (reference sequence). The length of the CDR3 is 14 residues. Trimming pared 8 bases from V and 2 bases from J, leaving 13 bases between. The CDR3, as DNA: TGTGCCAGTCCAACAGTCCTCCCTGGAAACACCATATATTTT. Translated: CASPTVLPGNTIYF.

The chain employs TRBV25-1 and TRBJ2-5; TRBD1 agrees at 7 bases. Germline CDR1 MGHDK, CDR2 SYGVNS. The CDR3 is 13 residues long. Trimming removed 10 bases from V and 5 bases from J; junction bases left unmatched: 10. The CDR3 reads CATALDRVETQYF. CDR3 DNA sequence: TGTGCCACCGCCCTCGACAGGGTGGAGACCCAGTACTTC.

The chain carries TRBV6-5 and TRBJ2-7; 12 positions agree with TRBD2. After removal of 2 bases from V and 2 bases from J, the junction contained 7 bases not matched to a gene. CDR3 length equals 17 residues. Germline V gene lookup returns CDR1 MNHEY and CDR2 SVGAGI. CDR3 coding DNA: TGTGCCAGCAGTTACAAGCTAGCGGGAGGGTTCCCCTACGAGCAGTACTTC. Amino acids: CASSYKLAGGFPYEQYF.

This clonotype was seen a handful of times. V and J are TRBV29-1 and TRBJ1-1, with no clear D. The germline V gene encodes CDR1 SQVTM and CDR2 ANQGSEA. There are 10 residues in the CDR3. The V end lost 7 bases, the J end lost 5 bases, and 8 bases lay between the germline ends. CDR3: CSALGTEAFF. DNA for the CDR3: TGCAGCGCCCTGGGGACTGAAGCTTTCTTT.

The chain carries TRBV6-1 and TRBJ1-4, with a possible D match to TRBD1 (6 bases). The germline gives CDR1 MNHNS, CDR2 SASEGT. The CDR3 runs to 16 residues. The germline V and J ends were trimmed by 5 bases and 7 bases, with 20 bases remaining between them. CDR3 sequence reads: CASSQGPPGRGEKLFF. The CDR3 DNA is TGTGCCAGCAGTCAGGGACCTCCGGGCAGGGGTGAAAAACTGTTTTTT.

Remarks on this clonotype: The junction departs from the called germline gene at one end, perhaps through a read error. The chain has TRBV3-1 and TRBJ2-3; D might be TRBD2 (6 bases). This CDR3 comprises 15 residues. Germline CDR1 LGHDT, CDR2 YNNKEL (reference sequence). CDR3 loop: CATSGPGLPGDTQYF. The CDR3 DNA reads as TGTGCCACCAGCGGTCCGGGACTCCCAGGGGATACGCAGTATTTT.

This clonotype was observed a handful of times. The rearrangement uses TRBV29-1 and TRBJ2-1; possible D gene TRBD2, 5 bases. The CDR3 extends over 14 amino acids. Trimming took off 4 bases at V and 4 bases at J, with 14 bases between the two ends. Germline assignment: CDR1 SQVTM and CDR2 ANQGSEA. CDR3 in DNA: TGCAGCGTTGCCGGGCGGGTCAGGTACAATGAGCAGTTCTTC. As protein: CSVAGRVRYNEQFF.

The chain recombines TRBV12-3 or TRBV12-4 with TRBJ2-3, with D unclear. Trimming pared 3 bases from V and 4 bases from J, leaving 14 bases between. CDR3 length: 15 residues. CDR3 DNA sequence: TGTGCCAGCAGTTTTAGTCAAGGGCCGTCAGATACGCAGTATTTT. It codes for CASSFSQGPSDTQYF.